This T cell receptor (beta chain) was documented in a study of T cells after yellow fever vaccination. Whole-study context: In the case of low-cell-number fractions, SMART-Seq v4 Ultra Low Input was used for preparation.

5'RACE template switching produced TCR cDNA carrying a universal primer site and UMIs. TCRdb reprocessed the 5' RACE reads with MiXCR, giving one entry per CDR3 protein. The table lists 250,000 to 400,000 distinct CDR3 sequences, approximately 4% of them singletons. Study findings and constraints: Booster sampling recovered most clones from primary vaccination (under 98% CD4, around 88% CD8). Contaminants from the bulk population, in the form of abundant clonotypes, could be found in FACS-sorted repertoires.

Turning to this clonotype: As yet, its antigen is unknown.

After removal of 2 bases from V and 5 bases from J, the junction contained 4 bases not matched to a gene. There are 16 residues in the CDR3. Germline CDR1 MNHEY, CDR2 SVGEGT. This material consisted of PBMCs, taken 5 days after the yellow fever booster vaccination. This TCR was sampled from a young man who received the YFV17D yellow fever vaccine. The chain links TRBV6-2 or TRBV6-3 to TRBJ1-6, with 9 bases that match TRBD1. The CDR3 DNA reads TGTGCCAGCAGTTACGGCCGGGACAGGGATAATTCACCCCTCCACTTT. Amino acids: CASSYGRDRDNSPLHF.